This T cell receptor (beta chain) was captured by sequencing in a study of post-analysis software for immune sequencing data. General study points: The study found TRBV5-6, TRBV5-1 and TRBV20-1 among five or six TRBV segments more frequent in patients than controls.

Carried by the TCR beta cDNA libraries were unique molecular identifiers. When about 1 to 11 million T cells were used, they gave roughly 500,000 cDNA molecules. TCRdb redid the calling of the PCR reads with MiXCR, one entry per CDR3 protein. Of roughly 570,000 distinct CDR3 sequences in the sample, approximately 34% were seen once. CDR1 is MNHEY and CDR2 is SVGAGI in the germline V gene. After removal of 5 bases from V and 2 bases from J, the junction contained 6 bases not matched to a gene. The CDR3 runs 14 residues. On this clonotype itself: Its target is unknown.

Sequencing used blood. This chain uses TRBV6-5 with TRBJ2-7; TRBD1 matches at 7 bases. The clonotype was recovered from a girl aged 2-17 years with multiple sclerosis. The CDR3 sequence: CASSRTGATYEQYF. Here the CDR3 DNA reads TGTGCCAGCAGTAGGACAGGAGCGACCTACGAGCAGTACTTC.